What follows are 8 T cell receptor beta chains derived from one specimen sequenced in a study of shared clonotypes between healthy human individuals. TCRdb's copy holds only in-frame clones and misses some; the assay was immunoSEQ multiplex PCR. The sample shows under 1,900,000 clones, just under 99% of them seen only once. The sequencing input was naive CD4+ T cells sorted from blood. The subset here: CD45RA+ positively selected. The receptors were gathered from a man aged 25 to 40 in good health.

The V call is TRBV30, the J call TRBJ1-3, with D perhaps TRBD1 (5 bases). There are 15 residues in the CDR3. Germline V gene lookup returns CDR1 GTSNPN and CDR2 SVGIG (reference sequence). V was pared by 1 base and J by 1 base, with 11 bases between. The CDR3 loop reads CAWSGGLLSGNTIYF. CDR3 nucleotide sequence: TGTGCCTGGAGTGGGGGACTTTTGTCTGGAAACACCATATATTTT.

The chain is built from TRBV29-1 and TRBJ2-3, with D possibly called TRBD1 or TRBD2 (6 bases each). The CDR3 consists of 12 residues. V shed 7 bases and J shed 4 bases, with 12 bases lying between them. CDR1 is SQVTM and CDR2 is ANQGSEA in the germline V gene. The CDR3 sequence is CSAMGGPDTQYF. The CDR3 coding sequence is TGCAGCGCAATGGGGGGCCCAGATACGCAGTATTTT.

This clone has only one observation. The junction differs from germline at one of its ends, possibly a read error. This sequence joins TRBV7-7 and TRBJ2-1, with 7 nucleotides matching TRBD1. There are 15 residues in the CDR3. Germline assignment: CDR1 SSHAT and CDR2 FNYEAQ (reference sequence). The CDR3 DNA is TGTGCTAGCAGCCACGGACAGGAGCAATACAATGAGCAGTTCTTC. This gives the protein CASSHGQEQYNEQFF.

This clone was detected only once. V and J are TRBV5-1 and TRBJ2-5, with a weak D call TRBD2 (6 bases). The CDR3 sequence is 17 residues long. Trimming left V 4 bases short and J 2 bases short, with 21 bases between. Germline CDR1 reads SGHRS; CDR2 reads YFSETQ. The CDR3 is CASSPTVQLGGQETQYF. DNA for the CDR3: TGCGCCAGCAGCCCGACTGTCCAACTCGGGGGTCAAGAGACCCAGTACTTC.

This clone was seen more than once but under ten times. CDR3 nucleotide sequence: TGTGCCAGCAGCCCGACAGGGAGGAGCAATCAGCCCCAGCATTTT. This gives the protein CASSPTGRSNQPQHF. The genes are TRBV6-7 and TRBJ1-5, with 7 bases aligning to TRBD1. TRBV6-7 is given ORF status, its function remaining uncertain. The CDR3 runs 15 residues. J lost 1 base, V lost 6 bases, and 6 bases had no gene match.

Regarding this clone: The same CDR3 also results from other DNA sequences found in this sample. The chain couples TRBV28 to TRBJ2-1, with D perhaps TRBD2 (6 bases). CDR3 length: 15 residues. Trimming took off 2 bases at V and 4 bases at J, with 12 bases between the two ends. Germline assignment: CDR1 MDHEN and CDR2 SYDVKM. The CDR3 bases are TGTGCCAGCAGTTTACGGAGGGCACATTACAATGAGCAGTTCTTC. It encodes CASSLRRAHYNEQFF.

The rearrangement links TRBV30 to TRBJ1-1; D is ambiguous. CDR1 and CDR2 (germline): GTSNPN, SVGIG (reference sequence). V was cut by 4 bases and J by 1 base, with 13 bases left in between. This CDR3 is built from 14 residues. The CDR3 loop reads CAWISREKNTEAFF. The CDR3 DNA sequence: TGTGCCTGGATAAGCCGGGAAAAGAACACTGAAGCTTTCTTT.

Comments on this clone: The sample holds other DNA sequences that translate to the same CDR3. The chain is built from TRBV5-4 and TRBJ2-5; D might be TRBD2 (6 bases). The V end lost 4 bases, the J end lost 4 bases, and 11 bases lay between the germline ends. CDR1 SGHNT and CDR2 YYREEE come from the germline V gene (reference sequence). CDR3 length: 13 residues. The CDR3 coding sequence is TGTGCCAGCAGCCCTGGGAGGCGAGAGACCCAGTACTTC. Translation: CASSPGRRETQYF. Supplemented by reference TRBV5-4 and TRBJ2-5, the full variable domain reads ETGVTQSPTHLIKTRGQQVTLRCSSQSGHNTVSWYQQALGQGPQFIFQYYREEENGRGNFPPRFSGLQFPNYSSELNVNALELDDSALYLCASSPGRRETQYFGPGTRLLVL.